These 15 T cell receptor beta chains came from one sample sequenced in a study of cytomegalovirus exposure and HLA in healthy donors. Primers for the PCR totalled 60 Vbeta and 13 Jbeta. Repertoires were generated with immunoSEQ multiplex PCR, while TCRdb's copy carries only in-frame clones and drops some. The sample contains 150,000 or so clones, 80% of which appear only once. Source material: PBMCs. These receptors were obtained from a woman in her 50s in good health and CMV-seropositive.

The chain has TRBV4-3 and TRBJ2-3, with TRBD2 matching over 7 bases. With V trimmed by 5 bases and J by 0 bases, 14 bases remained unmatched. Germline V gives CDR1 LGHNA, CDR2 YSLEER. The CDR3 has 18 residues. CDR3 loop: CASSFSGAATPSTDTQYF. The CDR3 DNA follows: TGCGCCAGCAGCTTCAGCGGGGCGGCAACCCCTAGCACAGATACGCAGTATTTT.

Concerning this clone itself: The junction differs from germline at one of its ends, possibly a read error. The J gene is TRBJ2-1, the V gene TRBV7-7; TRBD1 is a possible D gene (6 bases). Germline V gives CDR1 SSHAT, CDR2 FNYEAQ (reference sequence). The CDR3 loop spans 14 amino acids. The DNA of the CDR3 is TGTGCTAGCAGCGCGACCATTACAGGGAATGAGCAGTTCTTC. This encodes CASSATITGNEQFF.

This clone has just one count. The chain employs TRBV30 and TRBJ2-7; 8 nucleotides agree with TRBD2. Germline assignment: CDR1 GTSNPN and CDR2 SVGIG (reference sequence). Losses at the gene ends were 0 bases for V and 7 bases for J; bases not matched to a gene: 5. The CDR3 is 13 residues long. As DNA, the CDR3 is TGTGCCTGGAGTGTGAGCGGGGGCCGAGAGCAGTACTTC. This sequence encodes CAWSVSGGREQYF.

The chain carries TRBV7-9 and TRBJ2-2; unclear D gene. Germline-derived CDR1 and CDR2 are SEHNR and FQNEAQ (reference sequence). This CDR3 has 15 amino acids. The germline V and J ends were trimmed by 1 base and 1 base, with 7 bases remaining between them. CDR3 protein: CASSLGTRNTGELFF. CDR3 sequence (DNA): TGTGCCAGCAGCTTAGGCACGCGGAACACCGGGGAGCTGTTTTTT.

The gene calls are TRBV11-2 and TRBJ2-7; 9 bases fit TRBD1. The CDR3 has 14 amino acids. Germline trimming cut 5 bases from V and 5 bases from J; bases unmatched to any gene: 7. Germline V gene data show CDR1 as SGHAT and CDR2 as FQNNGV. Written as DNA, the CDR3 is TGTGCCAGCAGCCCGGACAGGGGCGGAGACGAGCAGTACTTC. As protein: CASSPDRGGDEQYF.

This clone has a handful of counts. V and J are TRBV18 and TRBJ1-6; TRBD1 agrees at 11 bases. Per germline, CDR1 KGHSH and CDR2 LQKENI. V shed 4 bases and J 10 bases; nucleotides not matched to a gene: 6. This CDR3 contains 15 residues. The CDR3 here is CASSLGQGAGSPLHF. The CDR3 DNA reads as TGTGCCAGCTCACTCGGACAGGGGGCAGGATCACCCCTCCACTTT.

The V and J genes are TRBV5-1 and TRBJ1-1, with TRBD1 as a possible D gene (5 bases). Trimming pared 0 bases from V and 4 bases from J, leaving 10 bases between. Per germline, CDR1 SGHRS and CDR2 YFSETQ. The length of the CDR3 is 14 residues. Written as DNA, the CDR3 is TGCGCCAGCAGCTTGGTGGGGCGGAGCACTGAAGCTTTCTTT. This encodes CASSLVGRSTEAFF.

This clone has only one observation. The chain employs TRBV29-1 and TRBJ2-5; D remains ambiguous. V gave up 4 bases and J gave up 1 base, with 13 bases separating them. In germline, CDR1 is SQVTM, CDR2 ANQGSEA. This CDR3 spans 14 amino acids. This CDR3 reads CSVAGTTVQETQYF. The CDR3 bases are TGCAGCGTTGCCGGTACCACAGTCCAAGAGACCCAGTACTTC.

This chain uses TRBV5-1 with TRBJ2-2; no clear D. The CDR3 totals 15 residues. The germline V gene has CDR1 SGHRS and CDR2 YFSETQ. Trimming cost V 0 bases and J 3 bases, with 9 bases left between them. The CDR3 region has the DNA TGCGCCAGCAGCTTGGAAAGCGAGTACACCGGGGAGCTGTTTTTT. Translation: CASSLESEYTGELFF.

The chain carries TRBV5-1 and TRBJ2-1, with 10 bases matching TRBD2. CDR1 is SGHRS and CDR2 is YFSETQ in the germline V gene. Germline trimming cut 4 bases from V and 6 bases from J; bases unmatched to any gene: 4. The CDR3 sequence is 14 residues long. Here the CDR3 DNA reads TGCGCCAGCAGCGCGTTAGCGGGGGGCAATGAGCAGTTCTTC. This gives the protein CASSALAGGNEQFF.

The V gene is TRBV11-3, the J gene TRBJ2-3, with D possibly being TRBD2 (5 bases). This CDR3 spans 15 amino acids. CDR1 is SGHNT and CDR2 is YENEEA in the germline V gene. Trimming took 4 bases from V and 0 from J, leaving 11 bases between them. Here the CDR3 DNA reads TGTGCCAGCAGCTCCCGGGATTCTAGCACAGATACGCAGTATTTT. This translates into CASSSRDSSTDTQYF.

This clone has a single count. This chain connects TRBV5-4 to TRBJ2-7; 11 nucleotides agree with TRBD1. Per the germline V gene, CDR1 is SGHNT and CDR2 is YYREEE (reference sequence). The junction had 6 bases not matched to a gene; V was cut back by 4 bases and J by 3 bases. This CDR3 comprises 15 residues. The CDR3 DNA sequence: TGTGCCAGCAGCCCTGTAGGGACAGGGGGCTACGAGCAGTACTTC. This sequence encodes CASSPVGTGGYEQYF.

This clone turned up a few times. The genes are TRBV6-5 and TRBJ2-1; 9 bases map to TRBD2. V lost 2 bases, J lost 4 bases, and 3 bases stayed unmatched. Germline assignment: CDR1 MNHEY and CDR2 SVGAGI. The CDR3 consists of 15 residues. CDR3 DNA sequence: TGTGCCAGCAGTTACGGACTAGCGTATTACAATGAGCAGTTCTTC. It codes for CASSYGLAYYNEQFF.

CDR3 loop: CASSLGGAADTQYF. The CDR3 DNA is TGTGCCAGCAGTTTGGGTGGGGCCGCAGATACGCAGTATTTT. This rearrangement joins TRBV28 to TRBJ2-3; D may be TRBD1 (5 bases). V was trimmed by 3 bases and J by 4 bases, leaving 11 bases between them. The V gene's germline CDR1 is MDHEN and CDR2 SYDVKM. The CDR3 contains 14 residues.

The chain has TRBV10-1 and TRBJ2-3; 10 bases agree with TRBD2. Losses at the gene ends were 2 bases for V and 1 base for J; bases not matched to a gene: 12. Germline assignment: CDR1 WNHNN and CDR2 SYGVQD (reference sequence). The CDR3 is made up of 19 amino acids. DNA for the CDR3: TGCGCCAGCAGTGAGCCCCCCACCGGGACTAGCGTCCGCACAGATACGCAGTATTTT. It is translated as CASSEPPTGTSVRTDTQYF.